This T cell receptor (delta chain) is drawn from a study of DNA immune sequencing with unique molecular identifiers (dated by TCRdb to 2020 to 2022). Notes on the research overall: Immunomagnetic cell separation was used to enrich gammadelta T cells from buffy coats, and the genomic DNA of the enriched gammadelta T cells was sequenced. All donors were healthy people, and ten of the donors were profiled using sorted gammadelta T cells from peripheral blood. The method was checked using synthetic reference molecules and blood samples from healthy people. In the comparison of enriched versus non-enriched samples, 100 ng of enriched gammadelta T-cell DNA and roughly 1 ug of non-enriched PBMC DNA were sequenced. An ultrasensitive DNA-based TRD repertoire sequencing method using PCR-introduced unique molecular identifiers was developed and validated in the study. Fluorescence-activated cell sorting was used to enrich gammadelta T cells from PBMC of over eight healthy individuals.

In the germline V gene, CDR1 corresponds to GEAIGNYY and CDR2 to EKD. The CDR3, from cysteine to phenylalanine, totals 17 residues. Of all the DNA, just the CDR3 is kept, 51 bases in frame from base 1. Trimming takes 3 bases off V and 1 base off J; junction bases not matched to a gene: 12. This clone is assessed as large (0.1 to 1%). This receptor's antigen is unknown. The record has no base qualities; no much larger clone is one base away. Libraries were prepared through multiplex PCR. A 32-plex assay with primers for all 8 TRDV and 4 TRDJ genes covering the CDR3 was used to amplify genomic DNA. During approximately 3 cycles of barcoding PCR, a 12-nucleotide UMI was attached, and a second PCR using Illumina adapter primers followed. Libraries were purified with AMPure XP beads and quality-checked on a Fragment Analyzer with the HS NGS Fragment kit. Sequencing was run on an Illumina MiniSeq mid-output kit with roughly 20% PhiX and 150 cycles of paired-end reads. For the original study's pipeline: Reads were processed with MIGEC version 1.2.9 to group reads by UMI and build error-corrected consensus sequences. Modified VDJtools version 1.2.1 scripts and the tcR R package were used for post-processing. TCRdb called clones anew from the public reads via CATT; matching DNA rows were later pooled. It is TCRdb's table, rather than the study itself, that gives the V and J calls and clone size. This sample gives 550 to 700 delta-chain clones in total; 12% of them show up just once. Of the sample, around three fifths is held by the ten largest clones.

Beyond this particular receptor, the publication reports: Novel TRD sequences not targeted by the primers cannot be detected with the primer-based approach. Among clonotypes from healthy donors, the most common TRD rearrangement was TRDV2 paired with TRDJ1. Healthy donors differed in TRD repertoire diversity, and several donors were highly oligoclonal, meaning the top 5 clonotypes made up more than half of productive molecules.

Sequenced input: gamma-delta T cells enriched from blood buffy coat, or unenriched PBMCs (not recorded which). The receptor's source is a human donor in good health. The rearrangement joined TRDV2 to TRDJ1, and TRDD3 matches 8 of the central bases. The encoded CDR3 is CACDSLPYGDTTDKLIF. The nucleotide sequence reads TGTGCCTGTGACTCACTTCCCTACGGGGATACCACCGATAAACTCATCTTT.